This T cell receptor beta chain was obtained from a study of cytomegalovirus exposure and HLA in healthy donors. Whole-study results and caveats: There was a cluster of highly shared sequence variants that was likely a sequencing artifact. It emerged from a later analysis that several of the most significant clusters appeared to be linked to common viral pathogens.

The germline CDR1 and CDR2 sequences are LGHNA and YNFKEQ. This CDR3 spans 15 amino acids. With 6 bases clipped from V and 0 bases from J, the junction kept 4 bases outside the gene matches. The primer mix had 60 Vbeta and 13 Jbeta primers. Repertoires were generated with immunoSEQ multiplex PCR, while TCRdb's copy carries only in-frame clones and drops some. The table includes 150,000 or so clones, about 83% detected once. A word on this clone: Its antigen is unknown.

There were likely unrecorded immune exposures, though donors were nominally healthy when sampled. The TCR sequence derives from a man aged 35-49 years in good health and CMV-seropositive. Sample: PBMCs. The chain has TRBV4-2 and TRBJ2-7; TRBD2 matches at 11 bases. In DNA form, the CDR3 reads TGTGCCAGCAGTACGACTAGCGGGACCTCCTACGAGCAGTACTTC. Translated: CASSTTSGTSYEQYF.